This T cell receptor beta chain was documented in a study of beta chain features in type 1 diabetes. Study observations and caveats: Using cDNA template may skew counts toward highly expressing activated cells.

This clone occurred a few times. Its antigen is unknown. This CDR3 has 15 amino acids. Trimming removed 0 bases from V and 2 bases from J, with 10 bases in between. Germline CDR1 and CDR2: SGDLS and YYNGEE. TCRB transcripts that were expressed got sequenced, as all of the isolated RNA had been reverse transcribed. Repertoires were generated with immunoSEQ multiplex PCR, while TCRdb's copy carries only in-frame clones and drops some. Of 450,000 or so clones in the sample, about 10% were seen once. Each sorted population was over 98% pure. This clonotype was obtained from a woman aged 18 to 35 in good health. Specimen: naive CD4+ T cells from blood. The chain is built from TRBV9 and TRBJ2-3; a weak D match, TRBD2 (6 bases). The CDR3 reads CASSVAGVPTDTQYF. CDR3 sequence (DNA): TGTGCCAGCAGCGTAGCGGGGGTACCCACAGATACGCAGTATTTT.